Listed below are T cell receptor beta chains from one sample, sequenced in a study of CD8 T cells in ankylosing spondylitis. TCRdb reprocessed the 5' RACE reads with MiXCR, giving one entry per CDR3 protein. The sample lists under 950,000 distinct CDR3 sequences; under 20% were seen once. Sequencing input: blood, either unsorted or a sorted T cell fraction (not recorded which). These receptors all stem from a male donor with ankylosing spondylitis. Both conserved end residues are part of each CDR3. The order of the fields is clone size, J gene, D gene, V gene, CDR3 DNA, CDR3 protein. The D gene is left open where the match is weak. Some rows have no size entry. The others give once, few or many, or a class for an expanded clone.

size: -
J: TRBJ2-1
D: TRBD2
V: TRBV18
DNA: TGTGCCAGCTCACCGCGGACTAGCGGGATTACGAGATGGGATGAGCAGTTCTTC
CDR3: CASSPRTSGITRWDEQFF

size: -
J: TRBJ1-1
D: -
V: TRBV3-1
DNA: TGTGCCAGCAGCCAAGGGGGCTTAGGGGGCACTGAAGCTTTCTTT
CDR3: CASSQGGLGGTEAFF

size: many
J: TRBJ2-7
D: TRBD1
V: TRBV10-3
DNA: TGTGCCATCAGCAGGACAGGAAGCTCCTACGAGCAGTACTTC
CDR3: CAISRTGSSYEQYF

size: -
J: TRBJ2-5
D: TRBD2
V: TRBV19
DNA: TGTGCCAGTAGTATCCGGACTAGCGGGGGACAGTACCAAGAGACCCAGTACTTC
CDR3: CASSIRTSGGQYQETQYF

size: -
J: TRBJ1-4
D: -
V: TRBV25-1
DNA: TGTGCCAGCAGTGAATATTGGACGGGTGGAGAAAAACTGTTTTTT
CDR3: CASSEYWTGGEKLFF

size: few
J: TRBJ2-6
D: -
V: TRBV3-1
DNA: TGTGCCAGCAGCTCCCCATACTCTGGGGCCAACGTCCTGACTTTC
CDR3: CASSSPYSGANVLTF

size: many
J: TRBJ2-2
D: -
V: TRBV5-1
DNA: TGCGCCAGCAGCGACGGAGCGACGGGGCCTTATGTCGGGGAGCTGTTTTTT
CDR3: CASSDGATGPYVGELFF

size: few
J: TRBJ2-5
D: TRBD1
V: TRBV9
DNA: TGTGCCAGCAGCGTAGGGGAAACAGGGGTGGAGACCCAGTACTTC
CDR3: CASSVGETGVETQYF

size: -
J: TRBJ2-1
D: -
V: TRBV11-2
DNA: TGTGCCAGCAGCCCCATGGGACACCTCTCCTACAATGAGCAGTTCTTC
CDR3: CASSPMGHLSYNEQFF

size: few
J: TRBJ2-1
D: -
V: TRBV15
DNA: TGTGCCACCAGCAGAGACGAATCGGGCTCGTGGGTGAGAGCCTACAATGAGCAGTTCTTC
CDR3: CATSRDESGSWVRAYNEQFF

size: few
J: TRBJ2-7
D: TRBD1
V: TRBV29-1
DNA: TGCAGCGCAGACAGGGACAGGGGATCCTACGAGCAGTACTTC
CDR3: CSADRDRGSYEQYF

size: many
J: TRBJ1-5
D: -
V: TRBV12-3/TRBV12-4
DNA: TGTGCCAGCAGTTTAGCGGCAGGGCATCAGCCCCAGCATTTT
CDR3: CASSLAAGHQPQHF

size: -
J: TRBJ1-2
D: TRBD1
V: TRBV5-1
DNA: TGCGCCAGCAGGGAAGGGGACAGGGACGGCTATGGCTACACCTTC
CDR3: CASREGDRDGYGYTF

size: few
J: TRBJ1-5
D: TRBD1
V: TRBV30
DNA: TGTGCCTGGAGTGCCGGACAGGGGGGTCAGCCCCAGCATTTT
CDR3: CAWSAGQGGQPQHF

size: few
J: TRBJ1-2
D: -
V: TRBV29-1
DNA: TGCAGCGCCCCCGGACAAGGATCTAACTATGGCTACACCTTC
CDR3: CSAPGQGSNYGYTF

size: many
J: TRBJ2-1
D: TRBD1
V: TRBV27
DNA: TGCGCCAGCAGCTCACCGGGACAGGGGGCCGGTGAGCAGTTCTTC
CDR3: CASSSPGQGAGEQFF

size: few
J: TRBJ2-7
D: TRBD2
V: TRBV28
DNA: TGTGCCAGCAGCCTTGGGGCTAGCGGCTTCTACGAGCAGTACTTC
CDR3: CASSLGASGFYEQYF

size: -
J: TRBJ2-1
D: TRBD1
V: TRBV10-1
DNA: TGCGCCAGCAGTTCTGCAGGGGGACCGAACAATGAGCAGTTCTTC
CDR3: CASSSAGGPNNEQFF

size: many
J: TRBJ1-1
D: -
V: TRBV12-3/TRBV12-4
DNA: TGTGCCAGCAGTTTAACCTCGAACACTGAAGCTTTCTTT
CDR3: CASSLTSNTEAFF

size: many
J: TRBJ1-1
D: -
V: TRBV6-5
DNA: TGTGCCAGCAGTTACTCCAGGCCCCAGGATGAAGCTTTCTTT
CDR3: CASSYSRPQDEAFF

size: -
J: TRBJ1-6
D: -
V: TRBV3-1
DNA: TGTGCCAGCAGCTCGGGTCGAGCTTATAATTCACCCCTCCACTTT
CDR3: CASSSGRAYNSPLHF

size: many
J: TRBJ2-5
D: -
V: TRBV7-9
DNA: TGTGCCAGCAGCTTAGTTCCCGGGTTGGAGACCCAGTACTTC
CDR3: CASSLVPGLETQYF

size: many
J: TRBJ2-6
D: -
V: TRBV5-1
DNA: TGCGCCAGCAGCAACACCCCCTCTGGGGCCAACGTCCTGACTTTC
CDR3: CASSNTPSGANVLTF

size: -
J: TRBJ2-1
D: -
V: TRBV6-6
DNA: TGTGCCAGCAGTTTAATCTCCGAGGATGAGCAGTTCTTC
CDR3: CASSLISEDEQFF

size: few
J: TRBJ2-1
D: -
V: TRBV5-4
DNA: TGTGCCAGCAGTATTAGGAGCTCCTACAATGAGCAGTTCTTC
CDR3: CASSIRSSYNEQFF

size: many
J: TRBJ2-7
D: -
V: TRBV20-1
DNA: TGCAGTGCTAGATATCGGATACTCAGCTCCTACGAGCAGTACTTC
CDR3: CSARYRILSSYEQYF

size: many
J: TRBJ2-2
D: TRBD2
V: TRBV12-3/TRBV12-4
DNA: TGTGCCATCCCCGGCGGGAGGGCCGGGGAGCTGTTTTTT
CDR3: CAIPGGRAGELFF

size: few
J: TRBJ2-3
D: -
V: TRBV20-1
DNA: TGCAGTGCTCTCGACCGTAAGGACACAGATACGCAGTATTTT
CDR3: CSALDRKDTDTQYF

size: many
J: TRBJ1-6
D: -
V: TRBV28
DNA: TGTGCCAGCAGTTTTTACGAGGGTCTGGGGAATTCACCCCTCCACTTT
CDR3: CASSFYEGLGNSPLHF

size: many
J: TRBJ1-1
D: -
V: TRBV12-3/TRBV12-4
DNA: TGTGCCAGCAGTTTAGGGGGGGTTGCTTACACTGAAGCTTTCTTT
CDR3: CASSLGGVAYTEAFF

size: -
J: TRBJ2-2
D: TRBD2
V: TRBV29-1
DNA: TGCAGTGCCGGACTAGTCGGCGCCGGGGAGCTGTTTTTT
CDR3: CSAGLVGAGELFF